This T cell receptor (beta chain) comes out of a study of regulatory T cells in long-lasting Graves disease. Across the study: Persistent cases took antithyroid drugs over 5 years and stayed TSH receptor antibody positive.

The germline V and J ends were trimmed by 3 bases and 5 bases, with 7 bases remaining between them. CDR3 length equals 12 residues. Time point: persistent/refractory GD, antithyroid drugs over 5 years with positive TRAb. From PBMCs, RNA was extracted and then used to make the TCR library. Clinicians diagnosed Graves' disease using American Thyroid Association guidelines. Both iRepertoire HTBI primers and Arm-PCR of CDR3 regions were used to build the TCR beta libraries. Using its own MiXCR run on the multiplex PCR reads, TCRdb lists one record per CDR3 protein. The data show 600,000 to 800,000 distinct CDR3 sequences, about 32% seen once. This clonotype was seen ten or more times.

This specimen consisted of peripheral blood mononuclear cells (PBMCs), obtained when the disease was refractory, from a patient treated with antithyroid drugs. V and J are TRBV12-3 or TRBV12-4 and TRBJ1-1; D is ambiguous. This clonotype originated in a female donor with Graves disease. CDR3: CASSFVGTEAFF. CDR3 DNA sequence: TGTGCCAGCAGTTTCGTAGGGACTGAAGCTTTCTTT.